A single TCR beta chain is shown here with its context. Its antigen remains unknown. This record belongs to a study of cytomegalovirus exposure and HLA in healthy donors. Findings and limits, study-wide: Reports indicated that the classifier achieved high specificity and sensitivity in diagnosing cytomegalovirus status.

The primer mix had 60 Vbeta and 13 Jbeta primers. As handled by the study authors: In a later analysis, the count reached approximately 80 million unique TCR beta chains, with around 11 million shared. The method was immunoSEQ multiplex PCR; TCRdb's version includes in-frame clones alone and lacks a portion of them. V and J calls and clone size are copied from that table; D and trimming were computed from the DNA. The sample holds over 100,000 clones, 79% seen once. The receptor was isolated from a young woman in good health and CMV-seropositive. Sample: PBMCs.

This CDR3 reads CSVVRGTLFGTF. CDR3 coding DNA: TGCAGCGTTGTTCGGGGGACTCTCTTCGGCACCTTC. The gene calls are TRBV29-1 and TRBJ1-2, with D possibly matching TRBD1 (5 bases). The CDR3 consists of 12 residues. The germline V and J ends were trimmed by 4 bases and 13 bases, with 19 bases remaining between them. Germline loops: CDR1 SQVTM, CDR2 ANQGSEA.